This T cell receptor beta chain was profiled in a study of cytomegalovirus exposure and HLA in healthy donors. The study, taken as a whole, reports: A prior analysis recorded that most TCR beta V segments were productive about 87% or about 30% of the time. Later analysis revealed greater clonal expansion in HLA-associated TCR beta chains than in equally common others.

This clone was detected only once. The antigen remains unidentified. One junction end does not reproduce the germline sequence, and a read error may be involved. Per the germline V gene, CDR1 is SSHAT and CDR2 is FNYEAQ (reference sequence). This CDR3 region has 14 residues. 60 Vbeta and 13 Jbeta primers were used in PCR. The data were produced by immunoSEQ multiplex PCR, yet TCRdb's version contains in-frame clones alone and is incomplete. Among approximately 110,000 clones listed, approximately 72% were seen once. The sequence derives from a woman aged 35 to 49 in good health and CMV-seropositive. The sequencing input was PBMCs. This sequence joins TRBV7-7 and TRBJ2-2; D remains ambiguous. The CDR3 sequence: CASSPEPNTGELFF. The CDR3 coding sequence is TGTGCTAGCAGCCCTGAGCCGAACACCGGGGAGCTGTTTTTT. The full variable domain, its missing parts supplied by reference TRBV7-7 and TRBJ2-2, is GAGVSQSPRYKVTKRGQDVTLRCDPISSHATLYWYQQALGQGPEFLTYFNYEAQPDKSGLPSDRFSAERPEGSISTLTIQRTEQRDSAMYRCASSPEPNTGELFFGEGSRLTVL.